This section outlines one T cell receptor (beta chain) sequence together with its context. These data are taken from a study of cytomegalovirus exposure and HLA in healthy donors. Primers for the PCR totalled 60 Vbeta and 13 Jbeta. Clones were sequenced by immunoSEQ multiplex PCR, and TCRdb holds only the in-frame ones, with some missing. The sample shows about 180,000 clones, around 80% of them seen only once. The germline V gene encodes CDR1 SEHNR and CDR2 FQNEAQ (reference sequence). This CDR3 has 15 amino acids. Trimming cost V 3 bases and J 6 bases, with 18 bases left between them. The rearrangement joins TRBV7-9 to TRBJ2-7; tentatively, D is TRBD1 (6 bases). This clonotype originated in a woman aged 25 to 45 in good health and CMV-seronegative. Sequencing was done on a sample of PBMCs. This CDR3 reads CASSFPRAGASEQYF. The CDR3 DNA is TGTGCCAGCAGCTTCCCGCGGGCAGGGGCGTCCGAGCAGTACTTC.